This paragraph reports one TCR beta chain. Libraries were prepared by immunoSEQ multiplex PCR; TCRdb keeps only in-frame clonotypes and omits some of them. The sample has nearly 10,000 clones; about 65% are singletons. The germline V gene encodes CDR1 LGHNA and CDR2 YSLEER. V lost 0 bases to trimming and J lost 11 bases, with 13 bases between them. The CDR3 covers 14 residues. The sample belongs to a study of tissue T cells after allogeneic stem cell transplantation. The V and J genes are TRBV4-3 and TRBJ1-4; possibly TRBD1 for D (5 bases). This specimen consisted of tissue from the stomach, obtained at autopsy. This receptor was identified in a male donor aged 60 or older with lung cancer. DNA of the CDR3: TGCGCCAGCAGCCAAGAGACCCAGGGCTGGAAACTGTTTTTT. It is translated as CASSQETQGWKLFF.